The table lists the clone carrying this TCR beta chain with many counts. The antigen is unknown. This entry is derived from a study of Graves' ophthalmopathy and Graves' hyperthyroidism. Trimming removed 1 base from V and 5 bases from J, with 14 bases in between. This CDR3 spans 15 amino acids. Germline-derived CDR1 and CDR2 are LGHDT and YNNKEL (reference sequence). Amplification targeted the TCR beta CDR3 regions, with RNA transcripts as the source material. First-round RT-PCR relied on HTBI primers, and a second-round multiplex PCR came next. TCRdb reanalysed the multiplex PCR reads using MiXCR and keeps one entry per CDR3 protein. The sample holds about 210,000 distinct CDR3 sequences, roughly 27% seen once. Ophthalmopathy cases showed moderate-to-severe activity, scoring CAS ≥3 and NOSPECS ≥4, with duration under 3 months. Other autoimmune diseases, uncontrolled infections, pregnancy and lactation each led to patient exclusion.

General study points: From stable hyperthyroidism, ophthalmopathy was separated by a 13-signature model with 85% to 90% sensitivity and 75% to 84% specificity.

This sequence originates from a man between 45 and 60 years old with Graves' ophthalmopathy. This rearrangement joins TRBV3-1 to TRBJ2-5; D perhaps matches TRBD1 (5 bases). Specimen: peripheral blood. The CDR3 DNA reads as TGTGCCAGCAGCCAAGTGTTACTTTACAGGGAGACCCAGTACTTC. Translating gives CASSQVLLYRETQYF.